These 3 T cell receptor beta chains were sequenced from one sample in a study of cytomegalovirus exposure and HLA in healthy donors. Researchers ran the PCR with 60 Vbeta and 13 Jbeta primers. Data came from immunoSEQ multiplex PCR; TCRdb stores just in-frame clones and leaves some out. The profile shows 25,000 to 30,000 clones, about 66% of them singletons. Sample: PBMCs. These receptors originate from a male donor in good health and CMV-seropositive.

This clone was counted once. DNA of the CDR3: TGTGCCAGCAGTTTACAGGGTTTAGATGGCTACACCTTC. Its translation is CASSLQGLDGYTF. J is TRBJ1-2 and V is TRBV28; a possible D gene is TRBD1 (5 bases). The V end was cut by 2 bases, the J end by 6 bases, with 10 bases between. The CDR3 spans 13 residues. Per germline, CDR1 MDHEN and CDR2 SYDVKM.

The CDR3 coding sequence is TGTGCCAGCAGTGAACGGACAGTTGATGGCTACACCTTC. This encodes CASSERTVDGYTF. The chain is built from TRBV2 and TRBJ1-2; D is possibly TRBD1 (6 bases). Between the trimmed V and J ends, which lost 2 bases and 6 bases, there was a span of 10 bases. CDR3 size: 13 residues. Germline V gene lookup returns CDR1 SNHLY and CDR2 FYNNEI.

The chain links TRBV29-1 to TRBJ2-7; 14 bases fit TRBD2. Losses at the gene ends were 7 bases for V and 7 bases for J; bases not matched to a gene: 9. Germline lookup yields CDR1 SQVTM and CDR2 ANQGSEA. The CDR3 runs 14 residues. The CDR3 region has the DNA TGCAGCGCTCTGGGACTAGCGGGAGTATCTGAGCAGTACTTC. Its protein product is CSALGLAGVSEQYF.